This TCR beta chain was retrieved from a study of cytomegalovirus exposure and HLA in healthy donors. The study's findings and limits: Presence/absence analyses took donor sequencing depth as roughly uniform.

Comment on this clone: Antigen unknown.

The PCR contained 60 Vbeta and 13 Jbeta primers. The repertoire was sequenced with immunoSEQ multiplex PCR; TCRdb's copy has only in-frame clones and lacks some. The profile shows roughly 190,000 clones, about four fifths of them singletons. The germline CDR1 and CDR2 sequences are SGDLS and YYNGEE. Trimming pared 0 bases from V and 6 bases from J, leaving 15 bases between. This CDR3 spans 16 amino acids. The specimen was PBMCs. The origin of this receptor is a female donor in good health and CMV-seronegative. The chain links TRBV9 to TRBJ2-2; D may be TRBD2 (7 bases). This chain's CDR3 is CASSVATGGGPGELFF. DNA of the CDR3: TGTGCCAGCAGCGTAGCTACTGGGGGGGGGCCCGGGGAGCTGTTTTTT.